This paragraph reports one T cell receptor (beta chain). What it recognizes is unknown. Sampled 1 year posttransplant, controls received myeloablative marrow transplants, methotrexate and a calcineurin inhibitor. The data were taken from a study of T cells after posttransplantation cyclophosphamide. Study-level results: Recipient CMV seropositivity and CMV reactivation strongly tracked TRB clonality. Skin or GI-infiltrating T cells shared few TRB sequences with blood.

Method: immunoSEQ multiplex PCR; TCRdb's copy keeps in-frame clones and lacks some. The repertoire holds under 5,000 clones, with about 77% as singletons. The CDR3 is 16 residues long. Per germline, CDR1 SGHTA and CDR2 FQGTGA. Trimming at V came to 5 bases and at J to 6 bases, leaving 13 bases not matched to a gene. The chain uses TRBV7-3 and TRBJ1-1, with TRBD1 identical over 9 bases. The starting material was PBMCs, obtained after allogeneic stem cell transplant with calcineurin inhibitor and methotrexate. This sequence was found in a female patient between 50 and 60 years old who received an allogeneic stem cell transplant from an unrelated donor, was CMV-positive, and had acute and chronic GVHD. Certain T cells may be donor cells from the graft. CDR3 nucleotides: TGTGCCAGCAGCCAACTGACAGGGGGTAGCGGGGCTGAAGCTTTCTTT. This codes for CASSQLTGGSGAEAFF.